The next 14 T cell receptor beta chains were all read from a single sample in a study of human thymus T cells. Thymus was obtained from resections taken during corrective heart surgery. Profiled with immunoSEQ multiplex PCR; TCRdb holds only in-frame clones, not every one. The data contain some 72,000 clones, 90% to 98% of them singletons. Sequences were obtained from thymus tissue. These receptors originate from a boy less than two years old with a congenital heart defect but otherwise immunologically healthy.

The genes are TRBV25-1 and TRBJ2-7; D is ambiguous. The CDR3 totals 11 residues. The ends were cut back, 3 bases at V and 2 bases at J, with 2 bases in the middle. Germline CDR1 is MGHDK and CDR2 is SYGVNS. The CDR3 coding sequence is TGTGCCAGCAGTGATACCTACGAGCAGTACTTC. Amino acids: CASSDTYEQYF.

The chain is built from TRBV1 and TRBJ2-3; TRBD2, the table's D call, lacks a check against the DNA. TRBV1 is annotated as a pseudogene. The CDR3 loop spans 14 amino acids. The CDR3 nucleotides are TGCACCAGCAGCCAAGAAAGCGGGCCAGATACGCAGTATTTT. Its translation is CTSSQESGPDTQYF.

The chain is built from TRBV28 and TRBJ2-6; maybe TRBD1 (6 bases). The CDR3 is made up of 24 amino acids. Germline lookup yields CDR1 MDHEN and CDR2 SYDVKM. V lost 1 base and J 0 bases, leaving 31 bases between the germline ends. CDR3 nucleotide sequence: TGTGCCAGCAGTTTATCTTTCCGGGATTTTAATTTTGGGACATGGAGCTCTGGGGCCAACGTCCTGACTTTC. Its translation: CASSLSFRDFNFGTWSSGANVLTF. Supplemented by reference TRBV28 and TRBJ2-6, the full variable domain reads DVKVTQSSRYLVKRTGEKVFLECVQDMDHENMFWYRQDPGLGLRLIYFSYDVKMKEKGDIPEGYSVSREKKERFSLILESASTNQTSMYLCASSLSFRDFNFGTWSSGANVLTFGAGSRLTVL.

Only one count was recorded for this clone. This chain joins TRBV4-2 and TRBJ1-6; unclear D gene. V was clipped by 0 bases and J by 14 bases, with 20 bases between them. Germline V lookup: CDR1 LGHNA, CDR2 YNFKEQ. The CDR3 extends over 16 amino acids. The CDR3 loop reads CASSQEGFGRLISLHF. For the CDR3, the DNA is TGTGCCAGCAGCCAAGAAGGTTTCGGGCGGCTTATATCCCTCCACTTT.

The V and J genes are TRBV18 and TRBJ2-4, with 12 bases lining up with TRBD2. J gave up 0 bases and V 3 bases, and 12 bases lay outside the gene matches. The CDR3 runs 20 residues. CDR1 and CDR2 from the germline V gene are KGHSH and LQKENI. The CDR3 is CASSPPGLAGETLAKNIQYF. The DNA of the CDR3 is TGTGCCAGCTCACCCCCGGGACTAGCGGGTGAAACCCTAGCCAAAAACATTCAGTACTTC.

This chain's CDR3 is CASSQVDEEAFF. DNA of the CDR3: TGTGCCAGCAGCCAAGTTGATGAGGAAGCTTTCTTT. V gene TRBV14 combines with J gene TRBJ1-1; D is unclear. The germline V gene has CDR1 SGHDN and CDR2 FVKESK. The CDR3 loop spans 12 amino acids. V shed 1 base and J shed 8 bases, with 8 bases lying between them. Filled out from reference TRBV14 and TRBJ1-1, the complete variable domain reads EAGVTQFPSHSVIEKGQTVTLRCDPISGHDNLYWYRRVMGKEIKFLLHFVKESKQDESGMPNNRFLAERTGGTYSTLKVQPAELEDSGVYFCASSQVDEEAFFGQGTRLTVV.

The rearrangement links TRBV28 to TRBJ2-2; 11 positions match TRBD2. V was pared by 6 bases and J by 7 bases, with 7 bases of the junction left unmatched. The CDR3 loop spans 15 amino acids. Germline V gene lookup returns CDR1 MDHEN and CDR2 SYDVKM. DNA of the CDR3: TGTGCCAGCAGCTGTAGCGGGAGGGCCGACGGGGAGCTGTTTTTT. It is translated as CASSCSGRADGELFF.

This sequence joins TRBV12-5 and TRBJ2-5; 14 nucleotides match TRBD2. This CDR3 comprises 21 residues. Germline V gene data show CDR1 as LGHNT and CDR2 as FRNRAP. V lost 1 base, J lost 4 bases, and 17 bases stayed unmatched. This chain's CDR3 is CASGLAVWGLAGVRVIETQYF. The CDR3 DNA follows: TGTGCTAGTGGTTTGGCAGTTTGGGGACTAGCGGGGGTGCGGGTAATAGAGACCCAGTACTTC.

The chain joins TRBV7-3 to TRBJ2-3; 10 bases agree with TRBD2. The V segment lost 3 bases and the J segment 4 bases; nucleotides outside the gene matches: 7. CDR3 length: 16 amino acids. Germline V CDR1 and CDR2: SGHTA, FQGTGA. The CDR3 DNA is TGTGCCAGCAGCTTTGATGAGCGGGGGGGCGCAGATACGCAGTATTTT. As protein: CASSFDERGGADTQYF.

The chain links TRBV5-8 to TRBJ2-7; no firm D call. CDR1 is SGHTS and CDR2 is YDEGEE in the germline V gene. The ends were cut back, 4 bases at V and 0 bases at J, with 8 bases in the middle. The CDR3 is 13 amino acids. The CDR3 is CASSEASSYEQYF. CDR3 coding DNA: TGTGCCAGCAGCGAGGCATCCTCCTACGAGCAGTACTTC.

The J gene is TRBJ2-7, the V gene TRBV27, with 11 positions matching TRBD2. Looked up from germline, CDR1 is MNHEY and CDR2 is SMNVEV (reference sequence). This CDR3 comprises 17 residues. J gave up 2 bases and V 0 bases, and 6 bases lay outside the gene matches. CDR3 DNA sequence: TGTGCCAGCAGTTTATCGAGGGTACTAGCGGGAGCCTACGAGCAGTACTTC. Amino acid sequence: CASSLSRVLAGAYEQYF.

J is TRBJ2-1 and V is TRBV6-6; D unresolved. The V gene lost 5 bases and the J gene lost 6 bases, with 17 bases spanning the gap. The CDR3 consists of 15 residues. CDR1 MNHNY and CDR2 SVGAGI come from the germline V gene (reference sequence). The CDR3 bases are TGTGCCAGCAGTAAATCCTTCGCTCCGGGCAATGAGCAGTTCTTC. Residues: CASSKSFAPGNEQFF.

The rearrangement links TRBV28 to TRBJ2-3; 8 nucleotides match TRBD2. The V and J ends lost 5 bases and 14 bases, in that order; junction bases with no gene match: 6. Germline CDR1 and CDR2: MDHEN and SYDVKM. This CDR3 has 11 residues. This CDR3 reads CASSLAGTRYF. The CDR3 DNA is TGTGCCAGCAGTCTTGCCGGGACTAGGTATTTT.

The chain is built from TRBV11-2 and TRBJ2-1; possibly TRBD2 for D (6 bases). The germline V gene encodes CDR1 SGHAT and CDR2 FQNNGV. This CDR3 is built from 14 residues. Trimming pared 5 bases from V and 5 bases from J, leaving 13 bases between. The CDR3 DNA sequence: TGTGCCAGCAGCGCGCGGGGCGGAGACAATGAGCAGTTCTTC. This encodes CASSARGGDNEQFF.